There are many counts of the clone carrying this T cell receptor (beta chain). Its antigen remains unknown. This specimen belongs to a study of T-cell reconstitution after alpha-beta-depleted transplantation in children. The library targeted TCRbeta and was prepared with unique molecular identifiers. Via MiXCR, TCRdb re-called the PCR reads, giving one row per CDR3 protein. This repertoire shows a few hundred thousand distinct CDR3 sequences, roughly a quarter found once; its top ten account for around 4.8%. Broader study findings: The high TCRbeta diversity at day 60 in some patients came from surviving recipient T cells and thymic progenitors.

The germline CDR1 and CDR2 sequences are SQVTM and ANQGSEA. Trimming pared 3 bases from V and 0 bases from J, leaving 21 bases between. This CDR3 region has 18 residues. The source was PBMCs, mostly from graft donor cells, collected 360 days after TCRalphabeta/CD19-depleted stem cell transplant. The chain has TRBV29-1 and TRBJ2-1; D is ambiguous. The TCR comes from a female patient between 2 and 15 years old who had a stem cell transplant for congenital amegakaryocytic thrombocytopenia, so the T cells may come from the graft donor. The chain's CDR3 is CSVERPILNPSSYNEQFF. In DNA form, the CDR3 reads TGCAGCGTTGAGCGCCCCATACTCAATCCGAGCTCCTACAATGAGCAGTTCTTC.